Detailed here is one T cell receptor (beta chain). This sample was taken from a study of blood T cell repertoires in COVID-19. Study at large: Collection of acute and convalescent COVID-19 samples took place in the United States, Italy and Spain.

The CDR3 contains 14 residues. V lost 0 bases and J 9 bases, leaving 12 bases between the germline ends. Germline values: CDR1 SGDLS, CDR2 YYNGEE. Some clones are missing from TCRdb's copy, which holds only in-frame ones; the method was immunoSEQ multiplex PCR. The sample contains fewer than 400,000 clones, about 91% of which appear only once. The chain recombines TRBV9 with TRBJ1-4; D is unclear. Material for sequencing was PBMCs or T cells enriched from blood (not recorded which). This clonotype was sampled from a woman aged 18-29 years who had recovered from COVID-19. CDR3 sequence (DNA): TGTGCCAGCAGCGTAGGCTCGGGAGAAAAAAAACTGTTTTTT. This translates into CASSVGSGEKKLFF.